These T cell receptor beta chains were read from a single sample in a study of CD8 T cells in Susac syndrome. TCRdb re-called the immunoSEQ multiplex PCR reads through MiXCR, storing one row per CDR3 protein. The sample has about 71,000 distinct CDR3 sequences, just over 95% seen once. Source material: CD4+ T cells from PBMCs. The receptors come from a human donor with multiple sclerosis. The CDR3 runs from the conserved cysteine through the conserved F or W. The order of the fields is clone size, J gene, D gene, V gene, CDR3 DNA, CDR3 protein. A D gene is named only where the DNA matches it firmly. Rows may omit the clone size; those that give it use once, few, many or a size class.

>.|TRBJ1-1|TRBD1|TRBV12-3/TRBV12-4
TGTGCCAGCAGCCCCCGGGGACAGGAAGCTTTCTTT
CASSPRGQEAFF
>.|TRBJ2-1|TRBD1|TRBV5-1
TGCGCCAGCAGCTTGGCTTTTTCGGGACAGGGGTACAATGAGCAGTTCTTC
CASSLAFSGQGYNEQFF
>.|TRBJ2-7|TRBD1|TRBV6-1
TGTGCCAGCAGTTTACGGACAGGGCCCTCCTACGAGCAGTACTTC
CASSLRTGPSYEQYF
>once|TRBJ1-6|.|TRBV7-9
TGTGCCAGCAGCCGTGCGGATTCACCCCTCCACTTT
CASSRADSPLHF
>.|TRBJ1-2|.|TRBV20-1
TGCAGTGCTAGAGATTCTGGTCGCCAGGGAGACGGTGGCTACACCTTC
CSARDSGRQGDGGYTF
>.|TRBJ1-5|.|TRBV6-5
TGTGCCAGCAGTTCTCTAGATGGCAGGGACCAGCCCCAGCATTTT
CASSSLDGRDQPQHF
>.|TRBJ1-1|.|TRBV7-2
TGTGCCAGCAGCTTAGTAGGGGGGGCGAGTACTGAAGCTTTCTTT
CASSLVGGASTEAFF
>.|TRBJ1-1|.|TRBV29-1
TGCAGCGCCACACTGAACACTGAAGCTTTCTTT
CSATLNTEAFF
>.|TRBJ2-1|.|TRBV10-3
TGTGCCATCACTAGGCGCAATGAGCAGTTCTTC
CAITRRNEQFF
>.|TRBJ2-3|TRBD1|TRBV7-8
TGTGCCAGCAGCTCAGGACAGGGGGCGGGCACAGATACGCAGTATTTT
CASSSGQGAGTDTQYF
>.|TRBJ2-5|TRBD1|TRBV24-1
TGTGCCACCAGTGATTTGCAGGGGACAGGGCTAGAGACCCCGTACTTC
CATSDLQGTGLETPYF
>.|TRBJ2-3|.|TRBV27
TGTGCCAGCAGTTTCCCTAGAGGGGGGCGCACAGATACGCAGTATTTT
CASSFPRGGRTDTQYF
>.|TRBJ2-5|.|TRBV5-6
TGTGCCAGCAGCTTGTATTGGGGAACAGGGTTCCAAGAGACCCAGTACTTC
CASSLYWGTGFQETQYF
>.|TRBJ2-3|.|TRBV3-1
TGTGCCAGCAGTCAAACTAGTGGGACGCAGTATTTT
CASSQTSGTQYF
>.|TRBJ2-7|TRBD2|TRBV20-1
TGCAGTGCGGGAGAACGAAGCGGGGGGGGAGGCGAGCAGTACTTC
CSAGERSGGGGEQYF
>once|TRBJ2-7|TRBD1|TRBV7-9
TGTGCCAGCAGCTTAGCTGTTGCAGGGGGTATGTACGAGCAGTACTTC
CASSLAVAGGMYEQYF
>.|TRBJ2-5|.|TRBV6-2/TRBV6-3
TGTGCCAGCAGTACTTTGGGTTTTGAAGAGACCCAGTACTTC
CASSTLGFEETQYF
>.|TRBJ2-5|TRBD2|TRBV5-6
TGTGCCAGCCAGCGGGGTCGGGAGACCCAGTACTTC
CASQRGRETQYF
>.|TRBJ1-5|.|TRBV2
TGTGCCAGCAGTGGTCCCATCGTCAAGCCCCAGCATTTT
CASSGPIVKPQHF
>.|TRBJ2-3|TRBD2|TRBV13
TGTGCCAGCAGCCGTAAGACTAGCGGAACAATTACAGATACGCAGTATTTT
CASSRKTSGTITDTQYF
>.|TRBJ2-1|.|TRBV11-2
TGTGCCAGCTCAGACGTCTCAGAGCAGTTCTTC
CASSDVSEQFF
>.|TRBJ2-7|TRBD2|TRBV6-5
TGTGCCAGCAGCCGTCGGGCGGGGGGACCCTACGAGCAGTACTTC
CASSRRAGGPYEQYF
>.|TRBJ1-2|.|TRBV28
TGTGCCAGCAGTTCGAGGGCTCCGGAGGGCTACACCTTC
CASSSRAPEGYTF
>once|TRBJ2-3|.|TRBV7-9
TGTGCCAGCAGCTCCGGGGGACGATCAGATACGCAGTATTTT
CASSSGGRSDTQYF
>.|TRBJ2-5|TRBD1|TRBV7-9
TGTGCCAGCAGCTTAGTTGGGACAGGTTCCAAAGAGACCCAGTACTTC
CASSLVGTGSKETQYF
>.|TRBJ2-5|.|TRBV4-2
TGTGCCAGCAGCCAAGGAGGCAGGGCCCCCGAGACCCAGTACTTC
CASSQGGRAPETQYF
>.|TRBJ2-1|TRBD2|TRBV24-1
TGTGCCACCAGTCATCCAGGGACTAGCGGGGGGGCCGCGAATGAGCAGTTCTTC
CATSHPGTSGGAANEQFF
>.|TRBJ1-2|TRBD1|TRBV30
TGTGCCCGGAATTCCCAGGGGGCGTATGGCTACACCTTC
CARNSQGAYGYTF
>once|TRBJ2-6|.|TRBV20-1
TGCAGCGCTGTAGAGGGGCCTACGGGGGCCAACGTCCTGACTTTC
CSAVEGPTGANVLTF
>once|TRBJ1-1|.|TRBV10-1
TGCGCCAGCAGTGAAGCGCAGAACACTGAAGCTTTCTTT
CASSEAQNTEAFF
>few|TRBJ2-5|.|TRBV11-1
TGTGCCAGCAGCTCGCCCGGCGCACAAGAGACCCAGTACTTC
CASSSPGAQETQYF
>.|TRBJ2-7|TRBD1|TRBV6-5
TGTGCCAGCAGCTGGACAGGGAGTCTCTCCTACGAGCAGTACTTC
CASSWTGSLSYEQYF
>.|TRBJ2-7|TRBD2|TRBV4-1
TGCGCCAGCAGCCAAGGTCGCGGAGGACTAGCGGCTTACGAGCAGTACTTC
CASSQGRGGLAAYEQYF
>.|TRBJ1-5|.|TRBV18
TGTGCCAGCTCACCGGGCGGCAAAGGGGCCCAGCATTTT
CASSPGGKGAQHF
>.|TRBJ1-2|.|TRBV29-1
TGCAGCGTTGCGGGATCCTCCTATGGCTACACCTTC
CSVAGSSYGYTF
>once|TRBJ2-2|.|TRBV28
TGTGCCAGCCGCCGGGGGTCCCTGAACACCGGGGAGCTGTTTTTT
CASRRGSLNTGELFF
>.|TRBJ1-5|.|TRBV4-2
TGTGCCAGCAGCCAAGATCTCAGGGAGAGTCAGCCCCAGCATTTT
CASSQDLRESQPQHF
>once|TRBJ2-1|.|TRBV3-1
TGTGCCAGCAGCCAAGGAGGGTTGGGCTCCTACAATGAGCAGTTCTTC
CASSQGGLGSYNEQFF
>once|TRBJ1-2|TRBD1|TRBV6-5
TGTGCCAGCAGTCGGGACAGGGCTAACTATGGCTACACCTTC
CASSRDRANYGYTF
>.|TRBJ2-3|TRBD2|TRBV4-3
TGCGCCAGCAGCCAAGCTAGCGGGGGCCCCACAGATACGCAGTATTTT
CASSQASGGPTDTQYF
>.|TRBJ1-5|.|TRBV20-1
TGCAGTGCAGTAACAGGGAGTCAGCCCCAGCATTTT
CSAVTGSQPQHF
>.|TRBJ1-1|.|TRBV20-1
TGCAGTGCCGCCCCCACTGAAGCTTTCTTT
CSAAPTEAFF
>once|TRBJ2-3|TRBD1|TRBV3-1
TGTGCCAGCAGCTACCGGGACAGGGGTACAGATACGCAGTATTTT
CASSYRDRGTDTQYF
>.|TRBJ2-7|.|TRBV6-6
TGTGCCAGCAGCCCTACGGGACGAAATTCCTACGAGCAGTACTTC
CASSPTGRNSYEQYF
>.|TRBJ2-5|.|TRBV24-1
TGTGCCACCAGTGATCCTCGGGACATTGAGACCCAGTACTTC
CATSDPRDIETQYF
>.|TRBJ2-1|.|TRBV9
TGTGCCAGCAGCGTAGAATCGGCAGCTTACAATGAGCAGTTCTTC
CASSVESAAYNEQFF
>once|TRBJ2-7|.|TRBV7-9
TGTGCCAGCAGCTTAACCCCCTACGAGCAGTACTTC
CASSLTPYEQYF
>.|TRBJ2-7|TRBD1|TRBV6-2/TRBV6-3
TGTGCCAGCAGTGCAGGGGGCCTACTATCCTACGAGCAGTACTTC
CASSAGGLLSYEQYF
>.|TRBJ1-3|TRBD1|TRBV27
TGTGCCAGCAGTCCCCGAACCCCGGGACAGGGAAACACCATATATTTT
CASSPRTPGQGNTIYF